A selection of T cell receptor beta chains follows, all from one sample in a study of blood T cell repertoires in COVID-19. Clones were sequenced by immunoSEQ multiplex PCR, and TCRdb holds only the in-frame ones, with some missing. The top ten clones hold 6.8% of a sample with 90,000 to 120,000 clones, about 87% of them seen once. The sequencing sample was made of peripheral blood. The receptor source for this set is a middle-aged man with active or convalescent COVID-19. The conserved cysteine and the conserved F or W are not part of the CDR3 here. The order of the fields is D gene, V gene, CDR3 protein. The D gene is left open where the match is weak.

>.|TRBV6-5
ASSSQGTDTEAF
>.|TRBV25-1
ASSYIASAPYNEQF
>TRBD1|TRBV19
ASSMGQGYGYT
>TRBD1|TRBV5-5
ASSFQTGRSYEQY
>.|TRBV3-1/TRBV3-2
ASSQEGRGGRLH
>.|TRBV7-2
ASSLWQVENTIY
>.|TRBV5-6
ASSSLNQPQH
>.|TRBV19
ASSSWLALDSFYEQY
>.|TRBV28
ASRGGGRETQY
>TRBD1|TRBV7-9
ASSIPGQGIYGYT
>TRBD2|TRBV6-5
ASSHGGGYEQY